Sequencing of this T cell receptor beta chain was carried out in a study of blood T cell repertoires in COVID-19. Study summary: Specimens from acute and convalescent COVID-19 originated in the United States, Italy and Spain. PBMCs, B-cell-depleted T cells, or T cells provided the cDNA or gDNA that made up the material.

In the authors' methods: Estimated nucleated cell counts came from reference gene primer amplification. Profiling relied on immunoSEQ multiplex PCR, and the TCRdb table lists in-frame clones only, not all of them. The V and J calls and the clone size are those of that table, but D and trimming were determined from the DNA. The data show about 62,000 clones, roughly 80% seen once. With 6 bases clipped from V and 1 base from J, the junction kept 7 bases outside the gene matches. CDR3 length: 15 residues. The germline V gene encodes CDR1 KGHSH and CDR2 LQKENI. The chain is built from TRBV18 and TRBJ2-7, with 9 nucleotides matching TRBD1. The sample consisted of peripheral blood. The TCR sequence derives from a woman in her forties or fifties with active or convalescent COVID-19. CDR3 in amino acids: CASSPSGTGSYEQYF. The CDR3 DNA reads as TGTGCCAGCTCCCCCAGCGGGACAGGGTCCTACGAGCAGTACTTC.